These T cell receptor beta chains were read from a single sample in a study of cytomegalovirus exposure and HLA in healthy donors. The assay was immunoSEQ multiplex PCR, and TCRdb's table has in-frame clones only and misses some. The repertoire includes some 150,000 clones, 75% to 85% of them detected once, and 0.85% to 1.4% sits in the top ten. The sequenced sample was PBMCs. The source is a male donor in good health and CMV-seronegative. Each CDR3 is given with its conserved first and last residue. A D gene is named only where the DNA matches it firmly. Clone size is not always given. Where it is, it says once, few, many or a class for expanded clones.

>TRBD1|NA|TRBV6-5|TRBJ2-7
TGTGCCAGCATAGGGGGGGACAGGGGCTCCTCGGAGCAGTACTTC
CASIGGDRGSSEQYF
>TRBD1|once|TRBV5-1|TRBJ1-3
TGCGCCAGCAGCCCGCGTGGGACAGGGATTTCAAGCCCAGCCGTCTCAAACACCATATATTTT
CASSPRGTGISSPAVSNTIYF
>NA|NA|TRBV19|TRBJ1-4
TGTGCCAGTAGTATGCAGGCCATTAATGAAAAACTGTTTTTT
CASSMQAINEKLFF
>TRBD2|NA|TRBV5-4|TRBJ2-1
TGTGCCGGCAGCCCGAGACTAGCGGTAAATGAGCAGTTCTTC
CAGSPRLAVNEQFF
>TRBD1|once|TRBV19|TRBJ2-2
TGTGCCAGTAGTATCGGGACAGGGGCCAACACCGGGGAGCTGTTTTTT
CASSIGTGANTGELFF
>NA|few|TRBV2|TRBJ1-4
TGTGCCTCACGAAGGCGCAGGGCAACTAATGAAAAACTGTTTTTT
CASRRRRATNEKLFF
>TRBD2|NA|TRBV9|TRBJ2-1
TGTGCCAGCAGCCCCGGGGGGAGCTCCAACAATGAGCAGTTCTTC
CASSPGGSSNNEQFF
>TRBD1|NA|TRBV27|TRBJ1-2
TGTGCCAGCAGTCTACTACAGGGGGCGAGTAAGGGCTACACCTTC
CASSLLQGASKGYTF
>NA|NA|TRBV25-1|TRBJ2-2
TGTGCCAGCAGTTCCCCTGAGACCGGGGAGCTGTTTTTT
CASSSPETGELFF
>NA|NA|TRBV7-2|TRBJ2-3
TGTGCCAGCAGCCTGGGGGCTAGCACGGAAGATACGCAGTATTTT
CASSLGASTEDTQYF
>TRBD2|NA|TRBV9|TRBJ2-5
TGTGCCAGCAGCGTAGAGGTAGCGGGGGGGTCAGAGACCCAGTACTTC
CASSVEVAGGSETQYF
>NA|once|TRBV11-3|TRBJ2-7
TGTGCCAGCCGGGCGGGCGGCGACGAGCAGTACTTC
CASRAGGDEQYF
>NA|once|TRBV12-5|TRBJ2-3
TGTGCTAGTGGTTTGGTAAGGCTAGTCACAGATACGCAGTATTTT
CASGLVRLVTDTQYF
>TRBD1|NA|TRBV7-9|TRBJ1-2
TGTGCCAGCAGCTTAACCGGGACAGGGGACTCTGACTACACCTTC
CASSLTGTGDSDYTF
>TRBD2|NA|TRBV9|TRBJ2-3
TGTGCCAGCAGCCCCCCGATGGGGGGGAAGCAGTATTTT
CASSPPMGGKQYF
>NA|few|TRBV4-3|TRBJ2-7
TGCGCCAGCAGCCAAGCGGGGTACGGCTACGAGCAGTACTTC
CASSQAGYGYEQYF
>TRBD1|once|TRBV11-3|TRBJ1-6
TGTGCCAGCAGCAGTCCCCGGGGGACAGGGACTAATTCACCCCTCCACTTT
CASSSPRGTGTNSPLHF
>TRBD1|NA|TRBV4-2|TRBJ2-1
TGTGCCAGCAGCCAAGAGACAGGGGTCTTCTACAATGAGCAGTTCTTC
CASSQETGVFYNEQFF
>NA|NA|TRBV2|TRBJ1-1
TGTGCCAGCAGTCTTTACCAGGGTTTGAACACTGAAGCTTTCTTT
CASSLYQGLNTEAFF
>TRBD2|NA|TRBV4-1|TRBJ2-3
TGCGCCAGCAGCCTACGGACTAGCGGGGGGATTAGCACAGATACGCAGTATTTT
CASSLRTSGGISTDTQYF
>NA|NA|TRBV19|TRBJ1-6
TGTGCCAGTAACCAGGGGAATAATTCACCCCTCCACTTT
CASNQGNNSPLHF
>NA|NA|TRBV6-1|TRBJ1-4
TGTGCCAGCAGTGAGCCGGCCACACAGCAACTGTTTTTT
CASSEPATQQLFF
>TRBD1|NA|TRBV5-1|TRBJ1-2
TGCGCCAGCAGCTACTCGTCCCGGGACAGGGAACGCTACACCTTC
CASSYSSRDRERYTF
>NA|few|TRBV4-2|TRBJ1-1
TGTGCCAGCAGCTCCCACAGGAACACTGAAGCTTTCTTT
CASSSHRNTEAFF
>NA|NA|TRBV5-1|TRBJ1-2
TGCGCCAGCAGGCCGACAGGAGCTCGGGGTGGCTACACCTTC
CASRPTGARGGYTF
>TRBD1|once|TRBV2|TRBJ1-5
TGTGCCAGCCGGGACAGCCCCAATCAGCCCCAGCATTTT
CASRDSPNQPQHF
>NA|many|TRBV7-2|TRBJ1-1
TGTGCCAGCAGCTTTTGGGGGGGACACCAAGCTTTCTTT
CASSFWGGHQAFF
>TRBD1|NA|TRBV7-2|TRBJ1-2
TGTGCCAGCAGTTTAGGGCAGGGGGGAGGCTACACCTTC
CASSLGQGGGYTF
>TRBD1|NA|TRBV7-2|TRBJ1-2
TGTGCCAGCAGCTTAGGACAGGGGTTTTGGGAAAACTATGGCTACACCTTC
CASSLGQGFWENYGYTF
>TRBD2|once|TRBV5-4|TRBJ2-5
TGTGCCAGCAGCTTGGCACTAGCGGGGGCACAAGAGACCCAGTACTTC
CASSLALAGAQETQYF
>TRBD2|NA|TRBV4-1|TRBJ2-5
TGCGCCAGCAGCTCACTAGCGGGGGTTGAGACCCAGTACTTC
CASSSLAGVETQYF
>TRBD1|NA|TRBV6-1|TRBJ2-2
TGTGCCAGCGGGGTACAGGGGGAAGTCGGGGAGCTGTTTTTT
CASGVQGEVGELFF
>TRBD1|NA|TRBV7-9|TRBJ2-3
TGTGCCCAGGGGGACAGGGAGAGCACAGATACGCAGTATTTT
CAQGDRESTDTQYF
>NA|NA|TRBV7-9|TRBJ2-7
TGTTCCAGCAGCTTAGCGAGGGGGGAGGGGACCTACGAGCAGTACTTC
CSSSLARGEGTYEQYF
>TRBD1|NA|TRBV30|TRBJ1-2
TGTGCCTGGAGTGCGACAGGGGACAATGGCTACACCTTC
CAWSATGDNGYTF
>TRBD1|few|TRBV5-6|TRBJ2-7
TGTGCCAGCAGCTTGGCCAACGCAGGGGGCGACGAGCAGTACTTC
CASSLANAGGDEQYF
>TRBD2|NA|TRBV5-4|TRBJ2-5
TGTGCCAGCAGCCCCATGACTAGCGGGAAAGAGACCCAGTACTTC
CASSPMTSGKETQYF
>TRBD2|NA|TRBV9|TRBJ2-3
TGTGCCAGCAGCGTAGTGGTCGGGGGGACAGATACGCAGTATTTT
CASSVVVGGTDTQYF
>TRBD1|NA|TRBV6-4|TRBJ1-1
TGTGCCAGCAGTGCGGGGAGGGGACAGGACACTGAAGCTTTCTTT
CASSAGRGQDTEAFF
>NA|NA|TRBV5-5|TRBJ1-4
TGTGCCAGCAGCCCACAGGGTTCTAATGAAAAACTGTTTTTT
CASSPQGSNEKLFF
>NA|NA|TRBV6-6|TRBJ1-1
TGTGCCAGCAGTACCCCCGTCGGGGGTATCACTGAAGCTTTCTTT
CASSTPVGGITEAFF
>NA|NA|TRBV7-6|TRBJ2-7
TGTGCCAGCAGCCCAACGGGGTCCTACGAGCAGTACTTC
CASSPTGSYEQYF
>TRBD2|NA|TRBV6-1|TRBJ2-1
TGTGCCAGCAGTGGGCTAGCGGGGGAAGGTGAGCAGTTCTTC
CASSGLAGEGEQFF
>TRBD2|few|TRBV10-3|TRBJ2-5
TGTGCCATCAGTGAGGCGAGGTTGGCTTTCGGGACTAGCGGGGTCGAGACCCAGTACTTC
CAISEARLAFGTSGVETQYF
>NA|NA|TRBV18|TRBJ2-3
TGTGCCAGCTCACCACCACGGTACACAGATACGCAGTATTTT
CASSPPRYTDTQYF
>NA|NA|TRBV18|TRBJ2-5
TGTGCCAGCTCACAGGCAGGCGGGGTACGGGAGACCCAGTACTTC
CASSQAGGVRETQYF
>NA|once|TRBV9|TRBJ2-5
TGTGCCAGCAGCCGGGTGGAGACAGCCCAGTACTTC
CASSRVETAQYF
>NA|NA|TRBV7-9|TRBJ1-2
TGTGCCAGCAGCTTAGCGCGTCCAGGGGATGGCTATGGCTACACCTTC
CASSLARPGDGYGYTF
>NA|NA|TRBV5-1|TRBJ2-1
TGCGCCAGCAGCCCAAACAGGGGAGGCAATGAGCAGTTCTTC
CASSPNRGGNEQFF